This TCR beta chain emerged from a study of high-grade serous ovarian cancer treatment subgroups. Study overall: Samples averaged roughly 15,000 reads and around 7,000 unique TCR beta rearrangements. The study, taken as a whole, reports: Without spatial data, bulk sequencing limits insight into HGSC tumor diversity. TCR clonal relatedness correlated positively with neoantigen level. The analyses considered CDR3 and ignored CDR1 and CDR2.

Tumor samples were taken before definitive surgery or chemotherapy. Data came from immunoSEQ multiplex PCR; TCRdb stores just in-frame clones and leaves some out. The table shows approximately 30,000 clones, with around 80% occurring only once. Losses at the gene ends were 6 bases for V and 7 bases for J; bases not matched to a gene: 9. The V gene's germline CDR1 is SNHLY and CDR2 FYNNEI. The CDR3 has 14 residues. Worth noting for this clone: Antigen specificity is unknown.

This receptor was identified in a human donor with high-grade serous ovarian cancer. J is TRBJ2-1 and V is TRBV2, with 7 positions matching TRBD2. Sequenced input: tumor tissue. CDR3 amino acids: CASRRGLNSNEQFF. The CDR3 nucleotides read TGTGCCAGCAGACGGGGACTAAATTCGAATGAGCAGTTCTTC.